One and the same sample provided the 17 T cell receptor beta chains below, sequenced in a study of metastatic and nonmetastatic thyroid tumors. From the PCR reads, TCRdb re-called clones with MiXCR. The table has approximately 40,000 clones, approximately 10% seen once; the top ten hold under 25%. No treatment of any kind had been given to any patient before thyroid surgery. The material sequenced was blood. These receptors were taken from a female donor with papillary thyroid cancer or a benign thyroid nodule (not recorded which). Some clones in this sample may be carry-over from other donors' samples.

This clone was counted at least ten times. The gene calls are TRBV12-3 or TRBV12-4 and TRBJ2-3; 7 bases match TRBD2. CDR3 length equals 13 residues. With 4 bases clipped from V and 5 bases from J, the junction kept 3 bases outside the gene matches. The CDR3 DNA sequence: TGTGCCAGCAGTTCGGCGGGAGTAGATACGCAGTATTTT. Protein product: CASSSAGVDTQYF.

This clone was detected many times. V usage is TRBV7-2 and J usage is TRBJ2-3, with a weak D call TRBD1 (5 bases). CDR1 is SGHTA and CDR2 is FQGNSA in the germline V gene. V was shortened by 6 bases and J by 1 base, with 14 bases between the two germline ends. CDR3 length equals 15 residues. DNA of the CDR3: TGTGCCAGCAGAAATAGGGGTTATGGCACAGATACGCAGTATTTT. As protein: CASRNRGYGTDTQYF.

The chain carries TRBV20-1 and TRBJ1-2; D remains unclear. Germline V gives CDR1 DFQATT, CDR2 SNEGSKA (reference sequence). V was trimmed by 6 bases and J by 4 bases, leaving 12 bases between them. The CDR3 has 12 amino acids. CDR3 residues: CSAPTETYGYTF. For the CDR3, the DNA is TGCAGTGCACCGACCGAAACCTATGGCTACACCTTC.

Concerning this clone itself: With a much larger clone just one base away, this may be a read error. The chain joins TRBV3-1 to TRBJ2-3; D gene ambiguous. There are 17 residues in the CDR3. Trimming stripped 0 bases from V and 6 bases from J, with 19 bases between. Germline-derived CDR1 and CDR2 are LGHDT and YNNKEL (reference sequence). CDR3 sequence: CASSQDVVPISSDTQYF. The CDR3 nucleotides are TGTGCCAGCAGCCAAGATGTGGTTCCTATCAGTTCTGATACGCAGTATTTT.

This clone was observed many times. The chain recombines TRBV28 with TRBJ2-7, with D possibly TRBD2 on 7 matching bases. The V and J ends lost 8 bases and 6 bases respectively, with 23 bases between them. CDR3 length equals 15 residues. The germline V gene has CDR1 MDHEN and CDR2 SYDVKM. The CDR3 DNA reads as TGTGCCAGCGATGGATTTCCTCGGCGGGGGCGCGAGCAGTACTTC. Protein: CASDGFPRRGREQYF.

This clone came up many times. CDR3 bases: TGTGCCAGCAGCCAAGATCCCAGGGGACTTTATGGCTACACCTTC. Translated: CASSQDPRGLYGYTF. This chain joins TRBV14 and TRBJ1-2; D possibly corresponds to TRBD1 (6 bases). Germline V gives CDR1 SGHDN, CDR2 FVKESK. Trimming left V 0 bases short and J 5 bases short, with 13 bases between. This CDR3 comprises 15 residues.

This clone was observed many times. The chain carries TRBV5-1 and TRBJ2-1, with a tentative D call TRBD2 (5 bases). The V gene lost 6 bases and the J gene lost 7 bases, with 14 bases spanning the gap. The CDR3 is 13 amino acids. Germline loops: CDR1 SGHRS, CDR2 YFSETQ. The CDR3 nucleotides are TGCGCCAGCAACCGGAGGACGGGGAATGAGCAGTTCTTC. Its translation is CASNRRTGNEQFF.

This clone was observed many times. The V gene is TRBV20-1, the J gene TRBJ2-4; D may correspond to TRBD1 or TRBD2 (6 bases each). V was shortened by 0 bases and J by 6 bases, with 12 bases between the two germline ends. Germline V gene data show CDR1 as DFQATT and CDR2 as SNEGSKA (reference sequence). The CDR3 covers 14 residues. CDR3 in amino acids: CSARDLGGGNIQYF. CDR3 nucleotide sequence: TGCAGTGCTAGAGACCTAGGGGGAGGAAACATTCAGTACTTC.

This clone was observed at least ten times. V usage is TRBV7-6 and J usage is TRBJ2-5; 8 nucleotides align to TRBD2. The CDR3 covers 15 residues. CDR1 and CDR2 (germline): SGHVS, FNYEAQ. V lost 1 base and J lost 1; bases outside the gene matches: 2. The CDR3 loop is CASSLVTSAQETQYF. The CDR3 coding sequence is TGTGCCAGCAGCTTAGTGACTAGCGCCCAAGAGACCCAGTACTTC.

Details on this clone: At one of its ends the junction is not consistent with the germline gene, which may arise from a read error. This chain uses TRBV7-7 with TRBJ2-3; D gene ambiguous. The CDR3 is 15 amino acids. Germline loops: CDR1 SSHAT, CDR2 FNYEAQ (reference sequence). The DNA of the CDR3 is TGTGCTAGCAGCTTATGGGCCTACCGCACAGATACGCAGTATTTT. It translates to CASSLWAYRTDTQYF.

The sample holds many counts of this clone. This CDR3 reads CASSERESADTQYF. As DNA, the CDR3 is TGTGCCAGCAGCGAGCGGGAGTCGGCAGATACGCAGTATTTT. This rearrangement joins TRBV6-2 or TRBV6-3 to TRBJ2-3; 8 bases are a match to TRBD2. This CDR3 has 14 residues. V was pared by 6 bases and J by 4 bases, with 6 bases of the junction left unmatched. Germline CDR1 MNHEY, CDR2 SVGEGT.

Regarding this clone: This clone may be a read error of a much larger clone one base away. The CDR3 DNA follows: TGTTCCAGCAGCCGGGACAGGGCCCCAGATACGCAGTATTTT. Encoded protein: CSSSRDRAPDTQYF. The gene calls are TRBV28 and TRBJ2-3, with 9 nucleotides matching TRBD1. Per the germline V gene, CDR1 is MDHEN and CDR2 is SYDVKM. CDR3 length: 14 amino acids.

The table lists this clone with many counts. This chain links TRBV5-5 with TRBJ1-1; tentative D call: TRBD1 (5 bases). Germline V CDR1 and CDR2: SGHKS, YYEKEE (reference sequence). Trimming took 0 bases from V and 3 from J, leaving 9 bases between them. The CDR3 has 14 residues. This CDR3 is CASSLAWGDTEAFF. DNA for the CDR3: TGTGCCAGCAGCTTGGCATGGGGGGACACTGAAGCTTTCTTT.

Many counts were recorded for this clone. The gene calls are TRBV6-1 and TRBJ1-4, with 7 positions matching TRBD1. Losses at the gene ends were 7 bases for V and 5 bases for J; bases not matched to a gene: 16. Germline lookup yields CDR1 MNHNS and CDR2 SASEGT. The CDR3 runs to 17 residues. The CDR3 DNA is TGTGCCAGCAACCAGAAAGCAGGGGGAAACATCAATGAAAAACTGTTTTTT. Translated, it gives CASNQKAGGNINEKLFF.

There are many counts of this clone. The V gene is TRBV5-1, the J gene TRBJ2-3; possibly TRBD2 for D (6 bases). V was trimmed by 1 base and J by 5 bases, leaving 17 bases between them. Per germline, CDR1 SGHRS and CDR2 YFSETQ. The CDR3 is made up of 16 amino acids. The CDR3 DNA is TGCGCCAGCAGCTTGAGGAGGGATGGGGGGAGAGATACGCAGTATTTT. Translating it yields CASSLRRDGGRDTQYF.

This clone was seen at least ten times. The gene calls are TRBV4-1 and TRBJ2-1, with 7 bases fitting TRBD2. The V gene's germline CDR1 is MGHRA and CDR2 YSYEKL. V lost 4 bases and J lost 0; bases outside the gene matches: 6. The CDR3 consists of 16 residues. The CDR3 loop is CASSLSSGRSYNEQFF. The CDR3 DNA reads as TGCGCCAGCAGCCTTTCTAGCGGACGCTCCTACAATGAGCAGTTCTTC.

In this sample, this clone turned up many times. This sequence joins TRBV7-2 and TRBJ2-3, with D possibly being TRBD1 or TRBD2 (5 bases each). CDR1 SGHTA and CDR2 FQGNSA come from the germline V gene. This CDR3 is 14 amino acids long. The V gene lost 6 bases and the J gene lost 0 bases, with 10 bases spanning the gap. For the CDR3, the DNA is TGTGCCAGCAGGCCGGGGCGTAGCACAGATACGCAGTATTTT. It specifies CASRPGRSTDTQYF.